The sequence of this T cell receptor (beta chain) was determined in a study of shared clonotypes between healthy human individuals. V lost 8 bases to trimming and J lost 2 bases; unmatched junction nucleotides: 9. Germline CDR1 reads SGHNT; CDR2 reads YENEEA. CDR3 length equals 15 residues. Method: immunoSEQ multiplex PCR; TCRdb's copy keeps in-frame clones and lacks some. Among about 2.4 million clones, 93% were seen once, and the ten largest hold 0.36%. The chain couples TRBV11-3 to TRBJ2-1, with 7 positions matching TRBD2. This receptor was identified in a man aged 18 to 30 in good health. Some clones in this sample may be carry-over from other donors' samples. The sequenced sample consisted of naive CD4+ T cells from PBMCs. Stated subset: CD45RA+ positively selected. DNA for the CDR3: TGTGCCAGCTCCCGGGCTAGCGGACCCTACAATGAGCAGTTCTTC. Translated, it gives CASSRASGPYNEQFF.